Following are 2 T cell receptor beta chains from one sample sequenced in a study of blood T cell repertoires in COVID-19. This table comes from immunoSEQ multiplex PCR, and its TCRdb copy is limited to in-frame clones, with some not included. Here the sample spans around 200,000 clones, 80% being singletons. Sequences were obtained from PBMCs or T cells enriched from blood (not recorded which). The receptors stem from a woman aged 40-49 years with acute COVID-19.

This clone was detected once. The chain carries TRBV19 and TRBJ1-4, with 8 bases that match TRBD1. V was pared by 7 bases and J by 6 bases, with 10 bases of the junction left unmatched. Germline values: CDR1 LNHDA, CDR2 SQIVND (reference sequence). The CDR3 loop spans 15 amino acids. The CDR3 reads CASTIGDRRYEKLFF. Here the CDR3 DNA reads TGTGCCAGTACTATCGGGGACAGGAGATATGAAAAACTGTTTTTT.

The chain links TRBV30 to TRBJ1-2; D is undetermined. The V gene lost 4 bases and the J gene lost 5 bases, with 8 bases spanning the gap. This CDR3 region has 11 residues. In germline, CDR1 is GTSNPN, CDR2 SVGIG (reference sequence). CDR3 DNA: TGTGCCTGGACGACGGGGTATGGCTACACCTTC. This translates into CAWTTGYGYTF.